The table lists the clone carrying this T cell receptor (beta chain) with a few counts. Its target is unknown. These data originate in a study of T-cell memory formation after mild COVID-19. TCR alpha and TCR beta cDNA libraries carrying sample barcodes and UMIs came from 5'RACE with constant-segment primers. TCRdb re-called the 5' RACE reads with MiXCR, one entry per CDR3 protein. In the table there are roughly 450,000 distinct CDR3 sequences, more than 15% of which are singletons. The germline V and J ends were trimmed by 6 bases and 5 bases, with 11 bases remaining between them. The CDR3 has 13 residues. The germline V gene encodes CDR1 MNHNY and CDR2 SVGAGI (reference sequence). General study points: Mainly CM and EM harbored the contracting CD4+ clones; mainly EMRA harbored the CD8+ ones.

The sequencing input was PBMCs or a T cell subset sorted from them (not recorded which). This chain links TRBV6-6 with TRBJ1-5; D is unresolved. The sequence came from a man aged 18 to 35 who had mild COVID-19 (a few samples of this study predate the infection). Cell type and time point are not known. CDR3 coding DNA: TGTGCCAGCAGCTTCCTGAGTGATCAGCCCCAGCATTTT. It specifies CASSFLSDQPQHF.